This TCR beta chain was captured in a study of control samples from healthy donors and cancer patients. V lost 0 bases, J lost 1 base, and 9 bases stayed unmatched. Germline lookup yields CDR1 GTSNPN and CDR2 SVGIG (reference sequence). This CDR3 is built from 16 residues. Produced via immunoSEQ multiplex PCR; TCRdb's table is partial and in-frame only. The table lists about 110,000 clones, around 89% of them singletons. Sequenced sample: blood. The source of this sequence is a woman between 45 and 60 years old in good health. This chain joins TRBV30 and TRBJ2-7; 7 nucleotides align to TRBD1. CDR3: CAWSVPAGGRSYEQYF. CDR3 coding DNA: TGTGCCTGGAGTGTACCGGCAGGGGGTCGGTCCTACGAGCAGTACTTC. The full variable domain, its missing parts supplied by reference TRBV30 and TRBJ2-7, is SQTIHQWPATLVQPVGSPLSLECTVEGTSNPNLYWYRQAAGRGLQLLFYSVGIGQISSEVPQNLSASRPQDRQFILSSKKLLLSDSGFYLCAWSVPAGGRSYEQYFGPGTRLTVT.